These 30 T cell receptor beta chains share one sample of origin, sequenced in a study of T cells in Graves' hyperthyroidism and ophthalmopathy (dated by TCRdb to the late 2010s). Libraries came from multiplex PCR. For sequencing, an Illumina HiSeq 2000 was employed. The TCR beta CDR3 regions were amplified from RNA transcripts. The TCR CDR3 was subjected to a first round of RT-PCR using the HTBI primer set and the Qiagen OneStep RT-PCR kit. The public sequencing data were trimmed at Q25 with fastp and processed into clonotypes with MiXCR by TCRdb, which kept only in-frame beta chains. Every entry covers one CDR3 protein and lists the most common genes and DNA from its rows. In this sample the table shows some 560,000 distinct CDR3 sequences, 15% to 17% of which occur a single time. The top ten constitute about 7% of the sample. Sequencing used blood. These receptors were taken from a woman under 40 with Graves' hyperthyroidism.

The chain recombines TRBV29-1 with TRBJ2-3; no clear D. Trimming left V 7 bases short and J 2 bases short, with 13 bases between. The CDR3 loop spans 13 amino acids. Germline-derived CDR1 and CDR2 are SQVTM and ANQGSEA. CDR3 loop: CSGSWLPTDTQYF. The CDR3 nucleotides read TGCAGCGGGTCCTGGTTACCCACAGATACGCAGTATTTT.

This clonotype was seen a few times. The rearrangement uses TRBV19 and TRBJ2-5; possible D gene TRBD2, 6 bases. The V gene's germline CDR1 is LNHDA and CDR2 SQIVND (reference sequence). The CDR3 is made up of 14 amino acids. V lost 5 bases, J lost 4 bases, and 14 bases lay in between. The CDR3 sequence is CASSSGLGIETQYF. The CDR3 DNA reads TGTGCCAGTAGTTCGGGACTGGGGATAGAGACCCAGTACTTC.

In its sample, this clonotype was seen many times. The chain joins TRBV7-2 to TRBJ2-1, with 8 bases fitting TRBD2. Germline lookup yields CDR1 SGHTA and CDR2 FQGNSA. The CDR3 covers 13 residues. The V and J ends lost 5 bases and 4 bases, in that order; junction bases with no gene match: 1. The DNA of the CDR3 is TGTGCCAGCAGCACTAGCGGATACAATGAGCAGTTCTTC. Its translation is CASSTSGYNEQFF.

This clonotype appeared many times. V and J are TRBV20-1 and TRBJ2-1; 8 bases fit TRBD2. The V segment lost 0 bases and the J segment 2 bases; nucleotides outside the gene matches: 3. The germline V gene has CDR1 DFQATT and CDR2 SNEGSKA (reference sequence). The CDR3 loop spans 15 amino acids. DNA for the CDR3: TGCAGTGCTAGAGATACTAGCGGAACCTACAATGAGCAGTTCTTC. Its translation is CSARDTSGTYNEQFF.

This clonotype showed up many times. The J gene is TRBJ2-5, the V gene TRBV10-3, with D possibly being TRBD2 (7 bases). Germline V CDR1 and CDR2: ENHRY, SYGVKD. This CDR3 contains 15 residues. Trimming left V 2 bases short and J 5 bases short, with 15 bases between. CDR3 DNA: TGTGCCATCAGTGAGAATCGGGGGGCGGGTGAGACCCAGTACTTC. Translating it yields CAISENRGAGETQYF.

Details on this clonotype: A much larger clone lies one base from this, so it may be a read error. In this CDR3 the conserved last residue, phenylalanine or tryptophan, is missing, so a read error is likely. The chain combines TRBV7-9 with TRBJ1-1; D gene uncertain. Per the germline V gene, CDR1 is SEHNR and CDR2 is FQNEAQ (reference sequence). This CDR3 has 12 amino acids. V gave up 3 bases and J gave up 6 bases, with 8 bases separating them. For the CDR3, the DNA is TGTGCCAGCAGCTTGTCCGGATCTGAAGCTTTCCTT. Translating gives CASSLSGSEAFL.

This clonotype was counted at least ten times. The chain joins TRBV28 to TRBJ1-1; D remains unclear. The CDR3 contains 16 residues. The germline gives CDR1 MDHEN, CDR2 SYDVKM. Trimming took 8 bases from V and 1 from J, leaving 20 bases between them. CDR3 DNA: TGTGCCAGCCCACCTTCAGCGCGTTATAAGAACACTGAAGCTTTCTTT. This sequence encodes CASPPSARYKNTEAFF.

There are a few counts of this clonotype. The chain carries TRBV20-1 and TRBJ1-4; no firm D call. This CDR3 has 12 residues. Germline CDR1 and CDR2: DFQATT and SNEGSKA (reference sequence). Trimming left V 3 bases short and J 0 bases short, with 2 bases between. The CDR3 reads CSASATNEKLFF. The CDR3, as DNA: TGCAGTGCTAGTGCAACTAATGAAAAACTGTTTTTT.

This chain connects TRBV18 to TRBJ2-2; 8 nucleotides match TRBD2. V lost 5 bases and J lost 5; bases outside the gene matches: 4. Germline CDR1 is KGHSH and CDR2 is LQKENI. This CDR3 region has 14 residues. The CDR3 region is CASSRREETGELFF. Here the CDR3 DNA reads TGTGCCAGCTCAAGGCGGGAGGAAACCGGGGAGCTGTTTTTT.

This clonotype was recorded at least ten times. This CDR3 is CSASRQGAYNEQFF. CDR3 in DNA: TGCAGTGCTAGTAGACAGGGGGCCTACAATGAGCAGTTCTTC. V usage is TRBV20-1 and J usage is TRBJ2-1, with 9 bases fitting TRBD1. CDR1 and CDR2 (germline): DFQATT, SNEGSKA (reference sequence). V gave up 3 bases and J gave up 2 bases; unmatched junction bases: 2. CDR3 length: 14 amino acids.

The table lists this clonotype with many counts. The gene calls are TRBV20-1 and TRBJ2-7; 10 bases fit TRBD1. The CDR3 has 16 amino acids. With V trimmed by 3 bases and J by 2 bases, 10 bases remained unmatched. Germline CDR1 and CDR2: DFQATT and SNEGSKA (reference sequence). The chain's CDR3 is CSARDTGTGVAYEQYF. The CDR3 region has the DNA TGCAGTGCTAGGGACACCGGGACAGGGGTCGCCTACGAGCAGTACTTC.

A few counts support this clonotype. The CDR3 DNA is TGTGCCAGTAGGTCTACAGGGAATTTTAACTATGGCTACACCTTC. Its translation: CASRSTGNFNYGYTF. The chain combines TRBV6-1 with TRBJ1-2; tentative D call: TRBD1 (6 bases). Trimming took off 9 bases at V and 1 base at J, with 18 bases between the two ends. Germline V CDR1 and CDR2: MNHNS, SASEGT. The CDR3 extends over 15 amino acids.

CDR3: CASSQEWTGSYGYTF. DNA for the CDR3: TGTGCCAGCAGCCAAGAATGGACAGGGTCCTATGGCTACACCTTC. The chain links TRBV4-2 to TRBJ1-2; 8 bases are a match to TRBD1. The CDR3 length is 15 residues. V trimming: 0 bases; J trimming: 4 bases; junction bases outside the gene matches: 4. Germline values: CDR1 LGHNA, CDR2 YNFKEQ.

This clonotype was seen many times. V usage is TRBV11-2 and J usage is TRBJ2-7, with TRBD2 matching over 9 bases. The CDR3 covers 16 residues. Germline values: CDR1 SGHAT, CDR2 FQNNGV. With V trimmed by 2 bases and J by 0 bases, 5 bases remained unmatched. The CDR3 nucleotides are TGTGCCAGCAGCTTACTGCTAGCGGGGCCCTCCTACGAGCAGTACTTC. Protein: CASSLLLAGPSYEQYF.

This clonotype was found many times. The genes are TRBV30 and TRBJ2-1; no firm D call. This CDR3 spans 14 amino acids. V lost 0 bases and J lost 2, with 8 bases in between. Germline CDR1 and CDR2: GTSNPN and SVGIG (reference sequence). CDR3 region: CAWSVLGPYNEQFF. Written as DNA, the CDR3 is TGTGCCTGGAGTGTTCTCGGGCCCTACAATGAGCAGTTCTTC.

This clonotype was observed at least ten times. The J gene is TRBJ1-1, the V gene TRBV7-2; no clear D gene. This CDR3 is 14 amino acids long. The ends were cut back, 5 bases at V and 0 bases at J, with 10 bases in the middle. The germline CDR1 and CDR2 sequences are SGHTA and FQGNSA. For the CDR3, the DNA is TGTGCCAGCAGCAAGGACGTGCTGAACACTGAAGCTTTCTTT. Its protein product is CASSKDVLNTEAFF.

The chain links TRBV7-3 to TRBJ2-1; 8 bases agree with TRBD2. The CDR3 spans 17 residues. CDR1 SGHTA and CDR2 FQGTGA come from the germline V gene. V was clipped by 8 bases and J by 2 bases; unmatched bases: 14. The CDR3 coding sequence is TGTGCCAGCGCCCGCCTGGCGGGGGGAGCCACCTACAATGAGCAGTTCTTC. Translating it yields CASARLAGGATYNEQFF.

CDR3 sequence (DNA): TGCGCCAGCTTGACAGCTTCCTACGAGCAGTACTTC. Its translation is CASLTASYEQYF. The rearrangement links TRBV5-1 to TRBJ2-7; the D gene is possibly TRBD1 (5 bases). Germline values: CDR1 SGHRS, CDR2 YFSETQ. V lost 7 bases, J lost 1 base, and 9 bases lay in between. The CDR3 length is 12 residues.

This clonotype was picked up a small number of times. J is TRBJ2-7 and V is TRBV7-9, with D perhaps TRBD2 (5 bases). The V end was cut by 5 bases, the J end by 3 bases, with 8 bases between. CDR1 SEHNR and CDR2 FQNEAQ come from the germline V gene (reference sequence). The CDR3 runs to 12 residues. For the CDR3, the DNA is TGTGCCAGCAGCAAAACTAGCTACGAGCAGTACTTC. It encodes CASSKTSYEQYF.

This clonotype has a handful of counts. The chain uses TRBV9 and TRBJ1-4; the D gene is possibly TRBD1 (5 bases). This CDR3 is 16 amino acids long. Trimming took 0 bases from V and 5 from J, leaving 14 bases between them. Germline V gene data show CDR1 as SGDLS and CDR2 as YYNGEE. The CDR3 region is CASSVEGYSRNEKLFF. CDR3 in DNA: TGTGCCAGCAGCGTAGAGGGGTACAGTAGAAATGAAAAACTGTTTTTT.

This clonotype was recorded at least ten times. The rearrangement links TRBV11-2 to TRBJ2-1; 11 nucleotides line up with TRBD1. The V gene end was trimmed by 4 bases and the J gene end by 3 bases; junction bases not matched to a gene: 5. Looked up from germline, CDR1 is SGHAT and CDR2 is FQNNGV. The CDR3 has 16 amino acids. The CDR3 coding sequence is TGTGCCAGCAGCTACCCAGGGACAGGGGGCTACAATGAGCAGTTCTTC. The encoded protein is CASSYPGTGGYNEQFF.

The gene calls are TRBV19 and TRBJ1-1, with D unclear. The CDR3 length is 15 residues. V was trimmed by 4 bases and J by 0 bases, leaving 12 bases between them. Germline CDR1 and CDR2: LNHDA and SQIVND (reference sequence). CDR3: CASSTPQQMNTEAFF. In nucleotides, the CDR3 is TGTGCCAGTAGTACTCCACAGCAAATGAACACTGAAGCTTTCTTT.

The J gene is TRBJ1-2, the V gene TRBV6-1, with D possibly being TRBD1 (6 bases). V lost 0 bases, J lost 4 bases, and 12 bases lay in between. This CDR3 spans 15 amino acids. Germline V gene data show CDR1 as MNHNS and CDR2 as SASEGT. CDR3 sequence: CASSEAPGQIYGYTF. CDR3 DNA sequence: TGTGCCAGCAGTGAAGCCCCCGGACAGATCTATGGCTACACCTTC.

This chain links TRBV7-3 with TRBJ2-7; D gene uncertain. The germline V gene encodes CDR1 SGHTA and CDR2 FQGTGA. Trimming cost V 0 bases and J 7 bases, with 10 bases left between them. The CDR3 is 13 amino acids. The chain's CDR3 is CASSLTAIDEQYF. In nucleotides, the CDR3 is TGTGCCAGCAGCTTAACGGCGATAGATGAGCAGTACTTC.

The DNA for the CDR3 is TGTGCCAGCAGCCCCCTGGGGAGCGTTCACAATGAGCAGTTCTTC. Its translation is CASSPLGSVHNEQFF. The chain links TRBV3-1 to TRBJ2-1, with D perhaps matching TRBD2 (5 bases). The CDR3 extends over 15 amino acids. Germline-derived CDR1 and CDR2 are LGHDT and YNNKEL (reference sequence). The V end lost 4 bases, the J end lost 5 bases, and 15 bases lay between the germline ends.

This chain links TRBV29-1 with TRBJ2-5; D is possibly TRBD1 or TRBD2 (6 bases each). The CDR3 contains 14 residues. The V end lost 4 bases, the J end lost 5 bases, and 17 bases lay between the germline ends. Looked up from germline, CDR1 is SQVTM and CDR2 is ANQGSEA. The CDR3 coding sequence is TGCAGCGTTGGGGTCAGGGGAGGTCGGGAGACCCAGTACTTC. As protein: CSVGVRGGRETQYF.

The rearrangement links TRBV7-9 to TRBJ1-4; 7 bases are a match to TRBD1. The CDR3 spans 15 residues. Germline V gene sequence: CDR1 SEHNR, CDR2 FQNEAQ (reference sequence). Losses at the gene ends were 5 bases for V and 7 bases for J; bases not matched to a gene: 10. The DNA of the CDR3 is TGTGCCAGCAGCAAGAGGGGGCAGGGTCTTGAAAAACTGTTTTTT. Residues: CASSKRGQGLEKLFF. Filled out from reference TRBV7-9 and TRBJ1-4, the complete variable domain reads DTGVSQNPRHKITKRGQNVTFRCDPISEHNRLYWYRQTLGQGPEFLTYFQNEAQLEKSRLLSDRFSAERPKGSFSTLEIQRTEQGDSAMYLCASSKRGQGLEKLFFGSGTQLSVL.

This clonotype was seen a few times. The J gene is TRBJ1-2, the V gene TRBV7-3; weak D call: TRBD1 (5 bases). This CDR3 is built from 14 residues. Germline CDR1 and CDR2: SGHTA and FQGTGA. The V end lost 5 bases, the J end lost 4 bases, and 14 bases lay between the germline ends. The CDR3 protein is CASSADAGPYGYTF. The CDR3 DNA is TGTGCCAGCAGCGCAGATGCAGGGCCCTATGGCTACACCTTC.

About this clonotype: The junction shows a germline mismatch at one end, possibly a read error. The chain uses TRBV3-1 and TRBJ2-2, with a weak D call TRBD2 (5 bases). Germline CDR1 LGHDT, CDR2 YNNKEL (reference sequence). The CDR3 runs to 14 residues. The DNA for the CDR3 is TGTGCCAGCAACCAAGGGCCTAACACCGGGGAGCTGCTTTTT. It specifies CASNQGPNTGELLF.

This clonotype was counted many times. The chain links TRBV7-9 to TRBJ2-1, with 9 bases fitting TRBD2. The J segment lost 6 bases and the V segment lost 6 bases, leaving 9 bases of the junction unmatched. The CDR3 is made up of 15 amino acids. Germline CDR1 is SEHNR and CDR2 is FQNEAQ (reference sequence). The CDR3 DNA reads TGTGCCAGCAGTACCGCCGGGACTAGCACCAATGAGCAGTTCTTC. This gives the protein CASSTAGTSTNEQFF.